This T cell receptor (beta chain) came from a study of cytomegalovirus exposure and HLA in healthy donors. There are 15 residues in the CDR3. CDR1 is MNHEY and CDR2 is SVGAGI in the germline V gene. Trimming took 5 bases from V and 3 from J, leaving 17 bases between them. PCR involved 60 Vbeta and 13 Jbeta primers. TCRdb's copy holds only in-frame clones and misses some; the assay was immunoSEQ multiplex PCR. The sample has about 98,000 clones, more than 60% seen once. Missing from this donor's record is the CMV serostatus. The sequenced sample consisted of PBMCs. This chain uses TRBV6-5 with TRBJ2-7; TRBD2 is a possible D gene (5 bases). This clonotype was sampled from a human donor in good health. Here the CDR3 DNA reads TGTGCCAGCAGTCTAAACATTTGGACTCTCTACGAGCAGTACTTC. It specifies CASSLNIWTLYEQYF.